The 14 T cell receptor beta chains below were found in one sample sequenced in a study of T cell responses to AZD1222 COVID-19 vaccine. Sequenced by immunoSEQ multiplex PCR; TCRdb stores in-frame clones only, minus some. The sample yields over 60,000 clones, around 86% seen once. The specimen was peripheral blood, collected on day 0 of AZD1222 vaccination. These receptors originate from an adult in good health.

The V and J genes are TRBV4-1 and TRBJ1-1; possible D gene TRBD1, 6 bases. The CDR3 runs to 13 residues. Germline-derived CDR1 and CDR2 are MGHRA and YSYEKL. The germline V and J ends were trimmed by 3 bases and 7 bases, with 12 bases remaining between them. CDR3 nucleotides: TGCGCCAGCAGCCAGATAACAGGGTTTGAAGCTTTCTTT. It encodes CASSQITGFEAFF.

This clone was observed a handful of times. V and J are TRBV30 and TRBJ2-7, with 7 positions matching TRBD1. This CDR3 has 14 residues. Germline V gene data show CDR1 as GTSNPN and CDR2 as SVGIG (reference sequence). V lost 5 bases, J lost 2 bases, and 9 bases stayed unmatched. The CDR3 sequence: CAWSRDSEPYEQYF. The CDR3 nucleotides are TGTGCCTGGTCCCGGGACAGCGAACCCTACGAGCAGTACTTC.

The chain joins TRBV10-1 to TRBJ2-1, with a tentative D call TRBD1 (5 bases). V lost 8 bases and J lost 6, with 11 bases in between. From germline, CDR1 is WNHNN and CDR2 SYGVQD (reference sequence). The CDR3 runs to 12 residues. The CDR3 DNA is TGCGCCAGCTCAGGGTTCAGCAATGAGCAGTTCTTC. This gives the protein CASSGFSNEQFF.

CDR3 nucleotide sequence: TGTGCTAGTGGCGGACAGGCGGTGGATCAGCCCCAGCATTTT. This encodes CASGGQAVDQPQHF. V is TRBV12-5 and J is TRBJ1-5, with TRBD1 identical over 7 bases. There are 14 residues in the CDR3. V shed 6 bases and J 5 bases; nucleotides not matched to a gene: 7. Germline lookup yields CDR1 LGHNT and CDR2 FRNRAP.

The chain links TRBV19 to TRBJ1-2, with 9 bases aligning to TRBD1. The length of the CDR3 is 14 residues. Germline trimming cut 2 bases from V and 8 bases from J; bases unmatched to any gene: 6. Germline V gene sequence: CDR1 LNHDA, CDR2 SQIVND (reference sequence). The CDR3 nucleotides read TGTGCCAGTAGTATAACAGGGGGCTTGGAAGGCTACACCTTC. Translated, it gives CASSITGGLEGYTF.

The rearrangement joins TRBV21-1 to TRBJ1-2; the tabulated D call, TRBD1, remains unverified against the DNA. TRBV21-1 is tagged as a pseudogene. CDR3 length: 12 amino acids. CDR3 bases: TGTGCCAGGGCCAGGGATTACTGTGGCTACACCTTC. Its protein is CARARDYCGYTF.

The chain combines TRBV5-1 with TRBJ1-6; D uncertain. V lost 1 base and J 5 bases, leaving 16 bases between the germline ends. CDR3 length: 17 amino acids. From germline, CDR1 is SGHRS and CDR2 YFSETQ. CDR3 sequence reads: CASSLTLASSDNSPLHF. The CDR3 bases are TGCGCCAGCAGCTTGACGTTGGCGTCCTCGGATAATTCACCCCTCCACTTT.

The chain uses TRBV10-1 and TRBJ2-2, with D possibly matching TRBD2 (5 bases). CDR1 is WNHNN and CDR2 is SYGVQD in the germline V gene (reference sequence). Trimming shortened V by 8 bases and J by 13 bases, and 20 bases separated the two germline ends. The CDR3 has 13 amino acids. The CDR3 region is CASGDGLVNRLFF. CDR3 DNA sequence: TGCGCCAGCGGCGATGGACTTGTTAATCGGCTGTTTTTT.

The chain employs TRBV14 and TRBJ1-6, with D hard to call. Trimming removed 1 base at V and 2 bases at J, with 18 bases between. CDR3 length: 19 residues. Looked up from germline, CDR1 is SGHDN and CDR2 is FVKESK. This CDR3 is CASSQAISRGFTYNSPLHF. The CDR3 region has the DNA TGTGCCAGCAGCCAAGCTATTTCGCGGGGATTTACCTATAATTCACCCCTCCACTTT.

The rearrangement uses TRBV2 and TRBJ1-5; D not resolved. Trimming pared 1 base from V and 3 bases from J, leaving 10 bases between. This CDR3 is built from 15 residues. CDR1 and CDR2 (germline): SNHLY, FYNNEI. The CDR3 spells CASSEGGPLNQPQHF. The CDR3 region has the DNA TGTGCCAGCAGTGAAGGAGGGCCCCTCAATCAGCCCCAGCATTTT.

The J gene is TRBJ1-2, the V gene TRBV28; D call uncertain. Germline-derived CDR1 and CDR2 are MDHEN and SYDVKM. The V and J ends lost 3 bases and 7 bases respectively, with 18 bases between them. The CDR3 has 15 amino acids. The CDR3 loop is CASSFLRLEEGGYTF. The CDR3 DNA reads TGTGCCAGCAGTTTCCTTAGGCTGGAGGAAGGTGGCTACACCTTC.

The V gene is TRBV11-2, the J gene TRBJ1-1; D may be TRBD1 (5 bases). The germline gives CDR1 SGHAT, CDR2 FQNNGV. The CDR3 has 15 amino acids. The V end lost 4 bases, the J end lost 4 bases, and 16 bases lay between the germline ends. CDR3 loop: CASSSPGVGGTEAFF. CDR3 nucleotide sequence: TGTGCCAGCAGCTCGCCGGGGGTGGGCGGCACTGAAGCTTTCTTT.

This sequence joins TRBV7-2 and TRBJ1-4; D is unclear. This CDR3 has 11 amino acids. The germline V gene has CDR1 SGHTA and CDR2 FQGNSA. The ends were cut back, 2 bases at V and 5 bases at J, with 0 bases in the middle. CDR3 sequence: CASSLNEKLFF. CDR3 nucleotides: TGTGCCAGCAGCTTAAATGAAAAACTGTTTTTT.

The V gene is TRBV10-2, the J gene TRBJ2-7, with TRBD2 matching over 11 bases. J was trimmed by 2 bases and V by 7 bases; bases with no gene match: 16. Germline CDR1 reads WSHSY; CDR2 reads SAAADI. This CDR3 is built from 18 residues. The CDR3 sequence: CASTPLRLAGGPAYEQYF. CDR3 DNA: TGCGCCAGCACCCCCCTTCGGCTAGCGGGGGGCCCGGCCTACGAGCAGTACTTC.